This T cell receptor (beta chain) was observed in a study of blood T cell repertoires in COVID-19. Study summary: There were acute and convalescent COVID-19 samples, and they came from the United States, Italy and Spain. PBMCs, B-cell-depleted T cells, or T cells provided the cDNA or gDNA that made up the material.

Study processing details: Reference gene primer amplification in the assay estimated nucleated cell counts. Sequencing was performed with immunoSEQ multiplex PCR; in TCRdb, only in-frame clones are kept and a portion is missing. That table is the source of V, J and clone size, and D and trimming were worked out from the DNA. The sample shows around 62,000 clones, approximately 88% of them seen only once. In germline, CDR1 is SEHNR, CDR2 FQNEAQ (reference sequence). The CDR3 is made up of 12 amino acids. Trimming shortened V by 5 bases and J by 7 bases, and 12 bases separated the two germline ends. V is TRBV7-9 and J is TRBJ2-7; D possibly corresponds to TRBD2 (7 bases). The clonotype was recovered from a man aged 45-65 years with active COVID-19. Sequenced material: peripheral blood. CDR3 DNA sequence: TGTGCCAGCAGCGCACAGGGAGGGGAGCAGTACTTC. Amino acids: CASSAQGGEQYF.